The rows below give T cell receptor beta chains drawn from one sample of a study of blood T cell repertoires in COVID-19. TCRdb's copy holds only in-frame clones and misses some; the assay was immunoSEQ multiplex PCR. The repertoire holds under 550,000 clones, 70% to 90% seen once, with 0.8% to 0.9% in the top ten. Source material: peripheral blood. Receptor source: a man aged 18 to 30 with COVID-19, enrolled during active disease. Both conserved end residues are part of each CDR3. The D gene is left open where the match is weak. A clone size is listed for some rows: how often the clone was seen (once, few, many), or a class if it is expanded.

clone size: -; V gene: TRBV2; D gene: TRBD2; J gene: TRBJ2-3; CDR3 protein: CASSEGLAGGDTQYF; CDR3 DNA: TGTGCCAGCAGTGAGGGACTAGCGGGGGGCGATACGCAGTATTTT
clone size: -; V gene: TRBV10-1; D gene: TRBD1; J gene: TRBJ2-1; CDR3 protein: CASSQGQGEQFF; CDR3 DNA: TGCGCCAGCAGTCAGGGACAGGGAGAGCAGTTCTTC
clone size: -; V gene: TRBV2; D gene: -; J gene: TRBJ1-1; CDR3 protein: CASSGDYRSATEAFF; CDR3 DNA: TGTGCCAGCAGCGGGGATTATCGGAGCGCGACTGAAGCTTTCTTT
clone size: -; V gene: TRBV7-8; D gene: -; J gene: TRBJ1-5; CDR3 protein: CASSPQGFYQPQHF; CDR3 DNA: TGTGCCAGCAGCCCTCAGGGGTTTTACCAGCCCCAGCATTTT
clone size: -; V gene: TRBV4-1; D gene: TRBD2; J gene: TRBJ2-7; CDR3 protein: CASSQEQRGGYEQYF; CDR3 DNA: TGCGCCAGCAGCCAAGAACAGCGGGGGGGCTACGAGCAGTACTTC
clone size: -; V gene: TRBV7-6; D gene: TRBD2; J gene: TRBJ2-5; CDR3 protein: CASSLSPGTSGALQETQYF; CDR3 DNA: TGTGCCAGCAGCTTATCTCCCGGGACTAGCGGGGCACTCCAAGAGACCCAGTACTTC
clone size: -; V gene: TRBV6-1; D gene: -; J gene: TRBJ2-1; CDR3 protein: CASSEVGVSKSEQFF; CDR3 DNA: TGTGCCAGCAGTGAGGTGGGAGTATCGAAGAGTGAGCAGTTCTTC
clone size: -; V gene: TRBV18; D gene: TRBD1; J gene: TRBJ1-1; CDR3 protein: CASSPLRGRVGTEAFF; CDR3 DNA: TGTGCCAGCTCACCACTCAGGGGGCGCGTGGGCACTGAAGCTTTCTTT
clone size: -; V gene: TRBV3-1/TRBV3-2; D gene: TRBD2; J gene: TRBJ2-1; CDR3 protein: CASTPSGRAYNEQFF; CDR3 DNA: TGTGCCAGCACACCTAGCGGGAGGGCGTACAATGAGCAGTTCTTC
clone size: -; V gene: TRBV6-6; D gene: -; J gene: TRBJ2-7; CDR3 protein: CASSYSLSQGYEQYF; CDR3 DNA: TGTGCCAGCAGTTACTCCCTTTCTCAGGGGTACGAGCAGTACTTC
clone size: -; V gene: TRBV12-3/TRBV12-4; D gene: -; J gene: TRBJ2-3; CDR3 protein: CASSPEEGDTQYF; CDR3 DNA: TGTGCCAGCAGTCCGGAAGAGGGAGATACGCAGTATTTT
clone size: -; V gene: TRBV19; D gene: TRBD1; J gene: TRBJ1-2; CDR3 protein: CASSLPGQGGYGYTF; CDR3 DNA: TGTGCCAGTAGCCTACCGGGACAGGGGGGCTATGGCTACACCTTC
clone size: once; V gene: TRBV25-1; D gene: TRBD1; J gene: TRBJ2-7; CDR3 protein: CASSDSTGSAYEQYF; CDR3 DNA: TGTGCCAGCAGTGACTCGACAGGGTCGGCCTACGAGCAGTACTTC
clone size: -; V gene: TRBV6-1; D gene: -; J gene: TRBJ1-1; CDR3 protein: CASSEQGTKAEAFF; CDR3 DNA: TGTGCCAGCAGTGAACAGGGGACTAAGGCTGAAGCTTTCTTT
clone size: -; V gene: TRBV2; D gene: TRBD1; J gene: TRBJ1-5; CDR3 protein: CASREILGQGVGNQPQHF; CDR3 DNA: TGTGCCAGCAGGGAAATCCTTGGACAGGGGGTCGGAAATCAGCCCCAGCATTTT
clone size: once; V gene: TRBV9; D gene: TRBD2; J gene: TRBJ2-3; CDR3 protein: CASSVGGGADTQYF; CDR3 DNA: TGTGCCAGCAGCGTAGGCGGGGGGGCCGATACGCAGTATTTT
clone size: -; V gene: TRBV20-1; D gene: TRBD1; J gene: TRBJ2-3; CDR3 protein: CSASTGTGDPDTQYF; CDR3 DNA: TGCAGTGCTAGTACCGGGACAGGGGATCCAGATACGCAGTATTTT
clone size: -; V gene: TRBV12-3/TRBV12-4; D gene: -; J gene: TRBJ1-6; CDR3 protein: CASSLSGGSPLHF; CDR3 DNA: TGTGCCAGCAGTTTATCGGGTGGTTCACCCCTCCACTTT
clone size: -; V gene: TRBV19; D gene: -; J gene: TRBJ1-1; CDR3 protein: CASSILGVEAFF; CDR3 DNA: TGTGCCAGTAGTATCTTAGGGGTTGAAGCTTTCTTT
clone size: -; V gene: TRBV6-2/TRBV6-3; D gene: -; J gene: TRBJ1-2; CDR3 protein: CASSWRRANYGYTF; CDR3 DNA: TGTGCCAGCAGTTGGCGCAGGGCAAACTATGGCTACACCTTC
clone size: -; V gene: TRBV10-3; D gene: TRBD1; J gene: TRBJ2-7; CDR3 protein: CATGQGHEQYF; CDR3 DNA: TGTGCCACTGGACAGGGACACGAGCAGTACTTC
clone size: -; V gene: TRBV19; D gene: TRBD1; J gene: TRBJ1-6; CDR3 protein: CASSIGQGSPLHF; CDR3 DNA: TGTGCCAGTAGTATAGGACAGGGGTCACCCCTCCACTTT
clone size: -; V gene: TRBV10-2; D gene: TRBD1; J gene: TRBJ1-3; CDR3 protein: CASSADRAGNTIYF; CDR3 DNA: TGCGCCAGCAGTGCGGACAGGGCTGGAAACACCATATATTTT
clone size: -; V gene: TRBV4-2; D gene: TRBD2; J gene: TRBJ2-4; CDR3 protein: CASSQGTSGIAKNIQYF; CDR3 DNA: TGTGCCAGCAGCCAAGGGACTAGCGGGATAGCCAAAAACATTCAGTACTTC
clone size: once; V gene: TRBV12-5; D gene: TRBD1; J gene: TRBJ2-7; CDR3 protein: CASGFRGWQYF; CDR3 DNA: TGTGCTAGCGGGTTCAGGGGGTGGCAGTACTTC
clone size: once; V gene: TRBV7-9; D gene: TRBD2; J gene: TRBJ2-3; CDR3 protein: CASSLIPSGGTDTQYF; CDR3 DNA: TGTGCCAGCAGCTTAATCCCTAGCGGGGGCACAGATACGCAGTATTTT
clone size: -; V gene: TRBV30; D gene: -; J gene: TRBJ2-3; CDR3 protein: CAWSFGVAQYF; CDR3 DNA: TGTGCCTGGAGTTTCGGGGTGGCGCAGTATTTT
clone size: -; V gene: TRBV5-1; D gene: TRBD2; J gene: TRBJ2-5; CDR3 protein: CASSIGTSLQETQYF; CDR3 DNA: TGCGCCAGCAGCATCGGGACTAGCTTACAAGAGACCCAGTACTTC
clone size: -; V gene: TRBV2; D gene: TRBD2; J gene: TRBJ2-1; CDR3 protein: CASSEVLAASDEQFF; CDR3 DNA: TGTGCCAGCAGTGAAGTGCTAGCGGCCTCCGATGAGCAGTTCTTC
clone size: -; V gene: TRBV25-1; D gene: TRBD1; J gene: TRBJ1-2; CDR3 protein: CASSVTGVGYGYTF; CDR3 DNA: TGTGCCAGCAGTGTCACAGGGGTTGGCTATGGCTACACCTTC
clone size: once; V gene: TRBV7-9; D gene: -; J gene: TRBJ1-1; CDR3 protein: CASSAVGNAEAFF; CDR3 DNA: TGTGCCAGCAGCGCAGTGGGCAACGCGGAAGCTTTCTTT
clone size: -; V gene: TRBV5-4; D gene: -; J gene: TRBJ2-7; CDR3 protein: CASRLITSTHEQYF; CDR3 DNA: TGTGCCAGCAGGCTAATCACTAGTACCCACGAGCAGTACTTC
clone size: once; V gene: TRBV5-4; D gene: TRBD2; J gene: TRBJ2-1; CDR3 protein: CASSSQAGGNNEQFF; CDR3 DNA: TGTGCCAGCAGCTCCCAGGCGGGGGGAAACAATGAGCAGTTCTTC
clone size: once; V gene: TRBV18; D gene: -; J gene: TRBJ2-7; CDR3 protein: CASSPGQNYEQYF; CDR3 DNA: TGTGCCAGCTCACCAGGACAAAACTACGAGCAGTACTTC
clone size: -; V gene: TRBV15; D gene: -; J gene: TRBJ2-3; CDR3 protein: CATSRDGNTQYF; CDR3 DNA: TGTGCCACCAGCAGAGACGGGAATACGCAGTATTTT
clone size: -; V gene: TRBV6-5; D gene: -; J gene: TRBJ2-7; CDR3 protein: CASRTGLGEQYF; CDR3 DNA: TGTGCCAGCAGGACTGGACTGGGCGAGCAGTACTTC
clone size: -; V gene: TRBV19; D gene: -; J gene: TRBJ1-4; CDR3 protein: CASSGAGFATNEKLFF; CDR3 DNA: TGTGCCAGTAGTGGGGCAGGCTTTGCAACTAATGAAAAACTGTTTTTT
clone size: -; V gene: TRBV7-2; D gene: -; J gene: TRBJ1-1; CDR3 protein: CASSFYRDTEAFF; CDR3 DNA: TGTGCCAGCAGCTTTTACAGGGATACTGAAGCTTTCTTT
clone size: -; V gene: TRBV3-1/TRBV3-2; D gene: -; J gene: TRBJ2-1; CDR3 protein: CASSHHSSQFF; CDR3 DNA: TGTGCCAGCAGCCACCACAGTTCTCAGTTCTTC
clone size: once; V gene: TRBV19; D gene: TRBD2; J gene: TRBJ2-7; CDR3 protein: CASSISGSAYEQYF; CDR3 DNA: TGTGCCAGTAGTATAAGCGGGAGTGCTTACGAGCAGTACTTC
clone size: -; V gene: TRBV24-1; D gene: -; J gene: TRBJ1-5; CDR3 protein: CATSEIGNQPQHF; CDR3 DNA: TGTGCCACCAGTGAAATCGGCAATCAGCCCCAGCATTTT
clone size: -; V gene: TRBV19; D gene: TRBD1; J gene: TRBJ1-5; CDR3 protein: CASRAGTGGNQPQHF; CDR3 DNA: TGTGCCAGTAGGGCCGGGACAGGGGGGAATCAGCCCCAGCATTTT
clone size: -; V gene: TRBV19; D gene: -; J gene: TRBJ1-6; CDR3 protein: CASSLQGGGSPLHF; CDR3 DNA: TGTGCCAGTAGTCTCCAGGGAGGAGGATCACCCCTCCACTTT
clone size: -; V gene: TRBV24-1; D gene: TRBD1; J gene: TRBJ2-2; CDR3 protein: CATSDPGQGITGELFF; CDR3 DNA: TGTGCCACCAGTGACCCGGGACAGGGGATTACCGGGGAGCTGTTTTTT
clone size: -; V gene: TRBV27; D gene: TRBD1; J gene: TRBJ1-1; CDR3 protein: CASSPTGTGVREAFF; CDR3 DNA: TGTGCCAGCAGTCCCACCGGGACAGGGGTGCGTGAAGCTTTCTTT
clone size: -; V gene: TRBV9; D gene: -; J gene: TRBJ1-6; CDR3 protein: CASSTLYNSPLHF; CDR3 DNA: TGTGCCAGCAGCACATTATATAATTCACCCCTCCACTTT
clone size: -; V gene: TRBV7-9; D gene: TRBD1; J gene: TRBJ1-6; CDR3 protein: CASSEGQGGNSPLHF; CDR3 DNA: TGTGCCAGCAGCGAGGGACAGGGCGGAAATTCACCCCTCCACTTT
clone size: few; V gene: TRBV5-6; D gene: -; J gene: TRBJ1-5; CDR3 protein: CASSFWERNQPQHF; CDR3 DNA: TGTGCCAGCAGCTTCTGGGAGCGCAATCAGCCCCAGCATTTT
clone size: -; V gene: TRBV25-1; D gene: -; J gene: TRBJ2-7; CDR3 protein: CASHNDYEQYF; CDR3 DNA: TGTGCCAGCCACAATGACTACGAGCAGTACTTC
clone size: -; V gene: TRBV7-9; D gene: TRBD2; J gene: TRBJ2-1; CDR3 protein: CASSFPTSGSRYNEQFF; CDR3 DNA: TGTGCCAGCAGTTTCCCCACTAGCGGGAGTAGGTACAATGAGCAGTTCTTC
clone size: -; V gene: TRBV29-1; D gene: -; J gene: TRBJ2-7; CDR3 protein: CSAKGQLSYEQYF; CDR3 DNA: TGCAGCGCCAAAGGACAGTTATCCTACGAGCAGTACTTC
clone size: -; V gene: TRBV11-2; D gene: -; J gene: TRBJ2-1; CDR3 protein: CASGGGPAAYNEQFF; CDR3 DNA: TGTGCCAGCGGCGGAGGGCCCGCGGCCTACAATGAGCAGTTCTTC
clone size: -; V gene: TRBV7-8; D gene: TRBD1; J gene: TRBJ1-1; CDR3 protein: CASSRDRGAEAFF; CDR3 DNA: TGTGCCAGCAGCCGGGACAGAGGAGCTGAAGCTTTCTTT
clone size: -; V gene: TRBV19; D gene: -; J gene: TRBJ2-2; CDR3 protein: CASTDTGELFF; CDR3 DNA: TGTGCCAGTACTGACACCGGGGAGCTGTTTTTT